The 29 T cell receptor beta chains below all came from one sample that was sequenced in a study of Ad26.COV2.S vaccination and SARS-CoV-2 variants. Sample treatment: over 15 received Ad26.COV2.S at low or high dose, single or two shots; about 5 received placebo; per-sample allocation not given. The samples were gathered on day 63 after the first injection of vaccine or placebo. Sequencing was performed with immunoSEQ multiplex PCR; in TCRdb, only in-frame clones are kept and a portion is missing. This sample has approximately 400,000 clones, with more than 75% found just once. This material consisted of peripheral blood, taken in a trial of Ad26.COV2.S vaccine versus placebo. The receptors stem from a person between 18 and 65 years old who received the Ad26.COV2.S COVID-19 vaccine or a placebo.

The chain couples TRBV10-3 to TRBJ2-2; D is uncertain. V was cut by 6 bases and J by 4 bases, with 3 bases left in between. There are 11 residues in the CDR3. CDR1 is ENHRY, CDR2 SYGVKD, per germline. The CDR3 nucleotides are TGTGCCATCAGCCGCACCGGGGAGCTGTTTTTT. Its protein is CAISRTGELFF.

This chain links TRBV30 with TRBJ2-1; D gene ambiguous. Deletions cut 4 bases from V and 8 bases from J, with 9 bases between. CDR3 length equals 11 residues. Germline loops: CDR1 GTSNPN, CDR2 SVGIG (reference sequence). The CDR3 DNA follows: TGTGCCTGGACGCTAGGCGATGAGCAGTTCTTC. Protein sequence: CAWTLGDEQFF. Full variable domain (remainder filled in from reference TRBV30 and TRBJ2-1): SQTIHQWPATLVQPVGSPLSLECTVEGTSNPNLYWYRQAAGRGLQLLFYSVGIGQISSEVPQNLSASRPQDRQFILSSKKLLLSDSGFYLCAWTLGDEQFFGPGTRLTVL.

V usage is TRBV24-1 and J usage is TRBJ2-1, with a tentative D call TRBD2 (6 bases). The V and J ends lost 2 bases and 8 bases respectively, with 9 bases between them. Germline V gene lookup returns CDR1 KGHDR and CDR2 SFDVKD. CDR3 length: 13 residues. CDR3 in DNA: TGTGCCACCAGTGATTCGGCTAGCGATGAGCAGTTCTTC. This sequence encodes CATSDSASDEQFF.

The V gene is TRBV5-4, the J gene TRBJ2-1, with 9 bases that match TRBD2. The CDR3 extends over 15 amino acids. Germline loops: CDR1 SGHNT, CDR2 YYREEE (reference sequence). V was pared by 4 bases and J by 5 bases, with 7 bases of the junction left unmatched. CDR3 residues: CASSGTGLANNEQFF. As DNA, the CDR3 is TGTGCCAGCAGCGGCACGGGACTAGCCAACAATGAGCAGTTCTTC. The complete variable domain, with remaining parts taken from reference TRBV5-4 and TRBJ2-1, reads ETGVTQSPTHLIKTRGQQVTLRCSSQSGHNTVSWYQQALGQGPQFIFQYYREEENGRGNFPPRFSGLQFPNYSSELNVNALELDDSALYLCASSGTGLANNEQFFGPGTRLTVL.

This chain joins TRBV7-9 and TRBJ2-7, with TRBD1 identical over 7 bases. The CDR3 loop spans 14 amino acids. Per germline, CDR1 SEHNR and CDR2 FQNEAQ (reference sequence). With V trimmed by 5 bases and J by 2 bases, 6 bases remained unmatched. CDR3 nucleotide sequence: TGTGCCAGCAGCCTCAGGGACAGCCCCTACGAGCAGTACTTC. Translated: CASSLRDSPYEQYF.

The chain recombines TRBV30 with TRBJ2-7; 7 bases fit TRBD2. Per the germline V gene, CDR1 is GTSNPN and CDR2 is SVGIG (reference sequence). The trim removed 5 bases at V and 2 bases at J, leaving 9 bases unmatched. CDR3 length equals 14 residues. CDR3 protein: CAWGISSGAYEQYF. The CDR3 bases are TGTGCCTGGGGCATTAGCAGCGGGGCCTACGAGCAGTACTTC.

This sequence joins TRBV2 and TRBJ2-2; the match to TRBD1 covers 9 bases. From germline, CDR1 is SNHLY and CDR2 FYNNEI. V gave up 4 bases and J gave up 6 bases; unmatched junction bases: 3. The CDR3 totals 14 residues. In nucleotides, the CDR3 is TGTGCCAGCAGTGGGGACAGGGTCGCCGGGGAGCTGTTTTTT. This codes for CASSGDRVAGELFF.

The rearrangement uses TRBV6-5 and TRBJ2-1, with D perhaps matching TRBD2 (5 bases). The CDR3 consists of 14 residues. V lost 8 bases to trimming and J lost 4 bases, with 15 bases between them. From germline, CDR1 is MNHEY and CDR2 SVGAGI. The CDR3 is CASGRVDLYNEQFF. In nucleotides, the CDR3 is TGTGCCAGCGGGCGGGTGGATCTGTACAATGAGCAGTTCTTC.

The V call is TRBV9, the J call TRBJ2-1, with D possibly called TRBD1 or TRBD2 (7 bases each). This CDR3 contains 15 residues. Trimming took off 3 bases at V and 6 bases at J, with 16 bases between the two ends. CDR1 is SGDLS and CDR2 is YYNGEE in the germline V gene. The CDR3 region is CASSAGRKGANEQFF. CDR3 in DNA: TGTGCCAGCAGCGCCGGGAGGAAGGGGGCCAATGAGCAGTTCTTC.

The rearrangement joins TRBV9 to TRBJ2-1; TRBD1 is a possible D gene (6 bases). This CDR3 is built from 15 residues. Trimming shortened V by 7 bases and J by 6 bases, and 20 bases separated the two germline ends. Germline-derived CDR1 and CDR2 are SGDLS and YYNGEE. The CDR3 bases are TGTGCCAGCGCCGCCGGGACATTCGCGTCCAATGAGCAGTTCTTC. This codes for CASAAGTFASNEQFF. The entire variable domain, with the rest obtained from reference TRBV9 and TRBJ2-1, is as follows: DSGVTQTPKHLITATGQRVTLRCSPRSGDLSVYWYQQSLDQGLQFLIQYYNGEERAKGNILERFSAQQFPDLHSELNLSSLELGDSALYFCASAAGTFASNEQFFGPGTRLTVL.

The rearrangement uses TRBV25-1 and TRBJ2-7; 8 nucleotides match TRBD1. Unmatched junction bases numbered 8, after V lost 7 bases and J lost 3 bases. The CDR3 runs 14 residues. Germline V gene sequence: CDR1 MGHDK, CDR2 SYGVNS. The CDR3, as DNA: TGTGCCAGCAAACGGGGGACAGGACTCTACGAGCAGTACTTC. It codes for CASKRGTGLYEQYF.

The J gene is TRBJ2-7, the V gene TRBV6-2 or TRBV6-3; the match to TRBD2 covers 8 bases. Germline V gene data show CDR1 as MNHEY and CDR2 as SVGEGT. The J segment lost 0 bases and the V segment lost 0 bases, leaving 13 bases of the junction unmatched. The CDR3 contains 19 residues. CDR3 protein: CASSYSFASGGSSSYEQYF. The DNA for the CDR3 is TGTGCCAGCAGTTACTCGTTCGCCAGCGGGGGTTCCAGCTCCTACGAGCAGTACTTC.

A single count supports this clone. The chain employs TRBV5-6 and TRBJ2-6; the D is unclear. Trimming removed 2 bases from V and 2 bases from J, with 5 bases in between. Germline V gives CDR1 SGHDT, CDR2 YYEEEE. There are 14 residues in the CDR3. The CDR3 here is CASSFAAGANVLTF. The CDR3 DNA reads as TGTGCCAGCAGCTTCGCGGCTGGGGCCAACGTCCTGACTTTC.

The chain couples TRBV6-2 or TRBV6-3 to TRBJ1-1, with D unclear. Germline V gives CDR1 MNHEY, CDR2 SVGEGT. V was pared by 0 bases and J by 8 bases, with 10 bases between. There are 13 residues in the CDR3. CDR3 in amino acids: CASSYSGSAEAFF. The CDR3 DNA reads as TGTGCCAGCAGTTACTCGGGCAGCGCCGAAGCTTTCTTT.

This chain uses TRBV9 with TRBJ2-2; 8 nucleotides line up with TRBD2. With V trimmed by 3 bases and J by 7 bases, 5 bases remained unmatched. Germline loops: CDR1 SGDLS, CDR2 YYNGEE. There are 14 residues in the CDR3. The CDR3 loop is CASSGSTSGGELFF. DNA for the CDR3: TGTGCCAGCAGCGGTAGCACTAGCGGCGGGGAGCTGTTTTTT.

This chain connects TRBV20-1 to TRBJ2-1, with TRBD1 matching over 10 bases. The germline V gene has CDR1 DFQATT and CDR2 SNEGSKA (reference sequence). The CDR3 runs 11 residues. CDR3 loop: CRGDRGDEQFF. CDR3 nucleotide sequence: TGCAGAGGGGACAGGGGAGATGAGCAGTTCTTC.

The rearrangement uses TRBV14 and TRBJ2-7, with TRBD2 identical over 10 bases. The CDR3 totals 16 residues. Per the germline V gene, CDR1 is SGHDN and CDR2 is FVKESK. V trimming: 4 bases; J trimming: 6 bases; junction bases outside the gene matches: 12. The CDR3 sequence: CASSPLGSGGAIEQYF. The CDR3 coding sequence is TGTGCCAGCAGCCCGTTAGGCAGCGGGGGGGCCATCGAGCAGTACTTC.

J is TRBJ2-1 and V is TRBV7-2; the D gene is possibly TRBD2 (6 bases). The V and J ends lost 5 bases and 4 bases respectively, with 12 bases between them. Per germline, CDR1 SGHTA and CDR2 FQGNSA. The CDR3 runs to 14 residues. The CDR3 here is CASSPGGTYNEQFF. The DNA of the CDR3 is TGTGCCAGCAGCCCAGGAGGGACTTACAATGAGCAGTTCTTC.

The rearrangement links TRBV9 to TRBJ1-1; D is ambiguous. CDR1 is SGDLS, CDR2 YYNGEE, per germline. Trimming pared 0 bases from V and 1 base from J, leaving 7 bases between. The CDR3 consists of 14 residues. CDR3 sequence reads: CASSVEPRNTEAFF. CDR3 in DNA: TGTGCCAGCAGCGTAGAACCGCGGAACACTGAAGCTTTCTTT. Full variable domain (missing parts from reference TRBV9 and TRBJ1-1): DSGVTQTPKHLITATGQRVTLRCSPRSGDLSVYWYQQSLDQGLQFLIQYYNGEERAKGNILERFSAQQFPDLHSELNLSSLELGDSALYFCASSVEPRNTEAFFGQGTRLTVV.

The chain recombines TRBV19 with TRBJ1-5; D gene ambiguous. The V gene lost 3 bases and the J gene lost 3 bases, with 6 bases spanning the gap. This CDR3 has 13 residues. The germline gives CDR1 LNHDA, CDR2 SQIVND (reference sequence). CDR3 sequence reads: CASSIQVNQPQHF. The CDR3 DNA is TGTGCCAGTAGTATCCAGGTCAATCAGCCCCAGCATTTT. Complete variable domain (other parts from reference TRBV19 and TRBJ1-5): DGGITQSPKYLFRKEGQNVTLSCEQNLNHDAMYWYRQDPGQGLRLIYYSQIVNDFQKGDIAEGYSVSREKKESFPLTVTSAQKNPTAFYLCASSIQVNQPQHFGDGTRLSIL.

The chain links TRBV30 to TRBJ1-2, with D unresolved. Trimming took off 1 base at V and 3 bases at J, with 12 bases between the two ends. This CDR3 has 14 amino acids. CDR1 is GTSNPN and CDR2 is SVGIG in the germline V gene (reference sequence). The CDR3 DNA reads as TGTGCCTGGAGTGACCCCAATCGGGACTATGGCTACACCTTC. It is translated as CAWSDPNRDYGYTF.

The chain carries TRBV18 and TRBJ2-2; D gene ambiguous. The CDR3 length is 14 residues. Germline CDR1 KGHSH, CDR2 LQKENI. V dropped 7 bases and J dropped 3 bases, with 12 bases sitting between them. DNA of the CDR3: TGTGCCAGCTTCACCCCCTGGTACACCGGGGAGCTGTTTTTT. It specifies CASFTPWYTGELFF. The whole variable domain, remainder taken from reference TRBV18 and TRBJ2-2, is NAGVMQNPRHLVRRRGQEARLRCSPMKGHSHVYWYRQLPEEGLKFMVYLQKENIIDESGMPKERFSAEFPKEGPSILRIQQVVRGDSAAYFCASFTPWYTGELFFGEGSRLTVL.

This CDR3 is CASSLDLGRQYF. For the CDR3, the DNA is TGTGCCAGCAGCTTAGATCTGGGCCGCCAGTACTTC. This sequence joins TRBV11-3 and TRBJ2-5, with D hard to call. V was pared by 0 bases and J by 10 bases, with 9 bases between. The CDR3 is 12 residues long. Germline loops: CDR1 SGHNT, CDR2 YENEEA.

This sequence joins TRBV28 and TRBJ2-3; D unresolved. V shed 4 bases and J shed 2 bases, with 16 bases lying between them. The CDR3 is 16 residues long. Germline values: CDR1 MDHEN, CDR2 SYDVKM. CDR3: CASSSGAVSLTDTQYF. The CDR3 bases are TGTGCCAGCAGTTCCGGTGCTGTAAGCCTCACAGATACGCAGTATTTT.

V usage is TRBV13 and J usage is TRBJ1-2; D is uncertain. V was clipped by 0 bases and J by 10 bases, with 15 bases between them. The V gene's germline CDR1 is PRHDT and CDR2 FYEKMQ (reference sequence). CDR3 length equals 14 residues. The DNA for the CDR3 is TGTGCCAGCAGCTTAGGCAGAGACAATCGGGTCTACACCTTC. Its protein is CASSLGRDNRVYTF.

The chain is built from TRBV18 and TRBJ2-1; D might be TRBD2 (5 bases). The CDR3 has 15 residues. V gave up 4 bases and J gave up 2 bases, with 12 bases separating them. Germline CDR1 and CDR2: KGHSH and LQKENI. DNA for the CDR3: TGTGCCAGCTCACTTTCTCGGGAAACCTACAATGAGCAGTTCTTC. This encodes CASSLSRETYNEQFF. Full variable domain (missing parts from reference TRBV18 and TRBJ2-1): NAGVMQNPRHLVRRRGQEARLRCSPMKGHSHVYWYRQLPEEGLKFMVYLQKENIIDESGMPKERFSAEFPKEGPSILRIQQVVRGDSAAYFCASSLSRETYNEQFFGPGTRLTVL.

The V call is TRBV6-6, the J call TRBJ2-1; the match to TRBD2 covers 10 bases. The length of the CDR3 is 14 residues. The V segment lost 7 bases and the J segment 6 bases; nucleotides outside the gene matches: 6. The germline CDR1 and CDR2 sequences are MNHNY and SVGAGI (reference sequence). CDR3 in amino acids: CASKGTSGTNEQFF. CDR3 DNA sequence: TGTGCCAGCAAAGGTACTAGCGGGACCAATGAGCAGTTCTTC.

This chain links TRBV28 with TRBJ2-7; TRBD2 matches 7 bases. This CDR3 has 12 amino acids. The germline CDR1 and CDR2 sequences are MDHEN and SYDVKM. J gave up 6 bases and V 9 bases, and 8 bases lay outside the gene matches. For the CDR3, the DNA is TGTGCCAGTGGGGGGGGTGGTGTCGAGCAGTACTTC. Translated: CASGGGGVEQYF. The entire variable domain, with the rest obtained from reference TRBV28 and TRBJ2-7, is as follows: DVKVTQSSRYLVKRTGEKVFLECVQDMDHENMFWYRQDPGLGLRLIYFSYDVKMKEKGDIPEGYSVSREKKERFSLILESASTNQTSMYLCASGGGGVEQYFGPGTRLTVT.

This chain links TRBV28 with TRBJ1-1; maybe TRBD1 (6 bases). This CDR3 region has 13 residues. Germline-derived CDR1 and CDR2 are MDHEN and SYDVKM. The germline V and J ends were trimmed by 5 bases and 3 bases, with 10 bases remaining between them. The CDR3 DNA reads TGTGCCAGCAGTAACACAGGGTACACTGAAGCTTTCTTT. Translated, it gives CASSNTGYTEAFF.